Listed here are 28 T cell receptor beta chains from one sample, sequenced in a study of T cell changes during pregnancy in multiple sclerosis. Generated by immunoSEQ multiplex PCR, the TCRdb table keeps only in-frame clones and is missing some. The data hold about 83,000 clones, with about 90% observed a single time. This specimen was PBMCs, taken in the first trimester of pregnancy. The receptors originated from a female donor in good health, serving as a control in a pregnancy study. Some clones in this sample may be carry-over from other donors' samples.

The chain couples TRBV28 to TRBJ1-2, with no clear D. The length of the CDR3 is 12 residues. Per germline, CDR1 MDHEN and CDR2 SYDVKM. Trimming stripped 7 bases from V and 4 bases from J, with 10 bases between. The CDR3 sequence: CASMDEGYGYTF. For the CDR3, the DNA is TGTGCCAGCATGGACGAGGGCTATGGCTACACCTTC.

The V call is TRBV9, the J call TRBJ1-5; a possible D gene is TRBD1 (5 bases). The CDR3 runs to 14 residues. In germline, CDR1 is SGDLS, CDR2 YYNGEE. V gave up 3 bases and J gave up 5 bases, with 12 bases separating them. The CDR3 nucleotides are TGTGCCAGCAGCGCGGACAAGGACGATCAGCCCCAGCATTTT. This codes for CASSADKDDQPQHF.

The CDR3: CATSRLAGGRDTQYF. The CDR3 DNA reads TGTGCCACCAGCAGACTAGCGGGGGGTAGAGATACGCAGTATTTT. The V call is TRBV15, the J call TRBJ2-3; 11 bases fit TRBD2. This CDR3 spans 15 amino acids. Germline CDR1 reads LNHNV; CDR2 reads YYDKDF (reference sequence). The J segment lost 5 bases and the V segment lost 2 bases, leaving 3 bases of the junction unmatched. Combining the CDR3 with reference TRBV15 and TRBJ2-3 gives the whole variable domain DAMVIQNPRYQVTQFGKPVTLSCSQTLNHNVMYWYQQKSSQAPKLLFHYYDKDFNNEADTPDNFQSRRPNTSFCFLDIRSPGLGDTAMYLCATSRLAGGRDTQYFGPGTRLTVL.

The CDR3 here is CASSLGGVAGYTGELFF. CDR3 nucleotides: TGTGCCAGCAGCTTAGGAGGGGTAGCGGGCTACACCGGGGAGCTGTTTTTT. The chain carries TRBV7-9 and TRBJ2-2; 7 nucleotides agree with TRBD2. The CDR3 is 17 amino acids. Germline values: CDR1 SEHNR, CDR2 FQNEAQ (reference sequence). Trimming removed 1 base from V and 3 bases from J; junction bases left unmatched: 8.

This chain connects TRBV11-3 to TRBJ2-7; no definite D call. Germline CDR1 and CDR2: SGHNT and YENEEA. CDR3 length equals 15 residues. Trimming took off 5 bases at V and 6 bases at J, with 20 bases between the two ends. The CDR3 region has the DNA TGTGCCAGCAGCCTGAGCCCCTCCGGCCGCGGCGAGCAGTACTTC. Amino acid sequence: CASSLSPSGRGEQYF.

In DNA form, the CDR3 reads TGTGCCAGCAGCCCGGGGACTGGGCCTTCCTACGAGCAGTACTTC. It yields the protein CASSPGTGPSYEQYF. The chain is built from TRBV7-9 and TRBJ2-7, with D maybe TRBD2 (6 bases). The CDR3 loop spans 15 amino acids. The V end was cut by 5 bases, the J end by 1 base, with 15 bases between. Germline V gene lookup returns CDR1 SEHNR and CDR2 FQNEAQ (reference sequence).

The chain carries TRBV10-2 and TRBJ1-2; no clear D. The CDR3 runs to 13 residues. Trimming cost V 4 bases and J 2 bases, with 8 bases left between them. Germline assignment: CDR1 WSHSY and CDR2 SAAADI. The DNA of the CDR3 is TGCGCCAGCAGTGTAAATTCGAACTATGGCTACACCTTC. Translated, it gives CASSVNSNYGYTF.

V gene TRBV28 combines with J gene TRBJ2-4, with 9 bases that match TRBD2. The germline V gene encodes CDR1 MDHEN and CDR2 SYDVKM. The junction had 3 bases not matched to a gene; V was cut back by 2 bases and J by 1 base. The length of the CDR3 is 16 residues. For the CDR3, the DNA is TGTGCCAGCAGTTTAGGGAGCGGGAGGGCCAAAAACATTCAGTACTTC. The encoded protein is CASSLGSGRAKNIQYF. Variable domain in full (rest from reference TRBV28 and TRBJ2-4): DVKVTQSSRYLVKRTGEKVFLECVQDMDHENMFWYRQDPGLGLRLIYFSYDVKMKEKGDIPEGYSVSREKKERFSLILESASTNQTSMYLCASSLGSGRAKNIQYFGAGTRLSVL.

The CDR3, as DNA: TGTGCCAGCAGCTCGGGACTAGCGGAGACCCAGTACTTC. Encoded protein: CASSSGLAETQYF. The rearrangement joins TRBV5-8 to TRBJ2-5, with 10 bases that match TRBD2. The ends lost 3 bases at V and 5 bases at J; junction bases unmatched: 1. This CDR3 region has 13 residues. CDR1 SGHTS and CDR2 YDEGEE come from the germline V gene.

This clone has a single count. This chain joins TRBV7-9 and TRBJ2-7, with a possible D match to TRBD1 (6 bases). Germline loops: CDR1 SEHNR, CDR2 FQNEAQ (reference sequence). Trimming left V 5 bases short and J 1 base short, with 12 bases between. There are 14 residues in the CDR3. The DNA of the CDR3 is TGTGCCAGCAGCCCGGACAGTTATTCCTACGAGCAGTACTTC. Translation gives CASSPDSYSYEQYF.

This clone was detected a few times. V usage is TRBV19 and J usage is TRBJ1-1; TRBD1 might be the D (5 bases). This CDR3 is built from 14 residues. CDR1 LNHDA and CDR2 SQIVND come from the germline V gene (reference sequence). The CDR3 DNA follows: TGTGCTTGGGGCCACGAGAGGTTGAACACTGAAGCTTTCTTT. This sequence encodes CAWGHERLNTEAFF. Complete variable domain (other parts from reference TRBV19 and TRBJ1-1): DGGITQSPKYLFRKEGQNVTLSCEQNLNHDAMYWYRQDPGQGLRLIYYSQIVNDFQKGDIAEGYSVSREKKESFPLTVTSAQKNPTAFYLCAWGHERLNTEAFFGQGTRLTVV.

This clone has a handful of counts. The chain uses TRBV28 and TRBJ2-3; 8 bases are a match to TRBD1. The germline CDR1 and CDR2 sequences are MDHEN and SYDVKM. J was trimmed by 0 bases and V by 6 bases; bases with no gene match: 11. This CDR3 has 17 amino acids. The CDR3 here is CASRVVGQGSSTDTQYF. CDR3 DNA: TGTGCCAGCAGGGTTGTCGGACAGGGCTCTAGCACAGATACGCAGTATTTT.

DNA of the CDR3: TGTGCCAGCAGCTTAGTGACAGGGGGGGACGAGCAGTACTTC. Its translation: CASSLVTGGDEQYF. This chain joins TRBV7-2 and TRBJ2-7; 9 bases map to TRBD1. The germline V gene has CDR1 SGHTA and CDR2 FQGNSA. V dropped 1 base and J dropped 5; count of bases not matched to a gene: 3. CDR3 size: 14 residues.

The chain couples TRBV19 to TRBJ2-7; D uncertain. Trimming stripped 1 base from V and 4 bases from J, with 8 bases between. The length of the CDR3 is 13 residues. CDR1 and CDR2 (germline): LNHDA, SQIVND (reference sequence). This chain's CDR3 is CASSIGGGYEQYF. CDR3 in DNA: TGTGCCAGTAGTATAGGCGGCGGTTACGAGCAGTACTTC.

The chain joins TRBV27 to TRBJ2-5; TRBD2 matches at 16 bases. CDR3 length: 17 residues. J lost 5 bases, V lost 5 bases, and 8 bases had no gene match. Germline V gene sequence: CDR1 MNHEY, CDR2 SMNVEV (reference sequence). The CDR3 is CASSPGTSGRAAETQYF. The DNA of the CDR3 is TGTGCCAGCAGTCCGGGGACTAGCGGGAGGGCAGCGGAGACCCAGTACTTC.

In nucleotides, the CDR3 is TGTGCCAGCAGTTTGCAGGGTCTGAGGAACACTGAAGCTTTCTTT. Translation gives CASSLQGLRNTEAFF. The rearrangement uses TRBV27 and TRBJ1-1; TRBD1 might be the D (5 bases). This CDR3 comprises 15 residues. V was cut by 3 bases and J by 1 base, with 12 bases left in between. The germline V gene has CDR1 MNHEY and CDR2 SMNVEV (reference sequence).

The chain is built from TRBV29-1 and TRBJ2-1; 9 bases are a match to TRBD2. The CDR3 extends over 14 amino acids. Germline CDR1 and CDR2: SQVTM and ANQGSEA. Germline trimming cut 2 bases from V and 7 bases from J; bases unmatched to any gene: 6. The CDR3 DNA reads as TGCAGCGTTGAACTAGCGGGAAGGGGAAATGAGCAGTTCTTC. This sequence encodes CSVELAGRGNEQFF.

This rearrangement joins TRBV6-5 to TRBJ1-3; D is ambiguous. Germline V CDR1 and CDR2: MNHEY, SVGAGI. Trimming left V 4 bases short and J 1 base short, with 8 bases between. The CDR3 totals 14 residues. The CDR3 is CASSFPGSGNTIYF. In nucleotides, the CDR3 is TGTGCCAGCAGTTTCCCCGGGTCTGGAAACACCATATATTTT.

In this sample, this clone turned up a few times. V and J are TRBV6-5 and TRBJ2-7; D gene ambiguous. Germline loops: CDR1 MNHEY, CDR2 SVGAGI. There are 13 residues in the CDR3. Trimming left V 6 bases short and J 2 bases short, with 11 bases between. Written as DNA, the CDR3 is TGTGCCAGCAGCTACACCCAGACCTACGAGCAGTACTTC. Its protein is CASSYTQTYEQYF.

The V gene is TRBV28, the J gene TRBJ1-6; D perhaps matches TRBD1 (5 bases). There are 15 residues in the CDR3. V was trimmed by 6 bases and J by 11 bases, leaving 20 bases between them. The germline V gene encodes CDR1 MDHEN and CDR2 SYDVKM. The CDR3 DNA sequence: TGTGCCAGCAGCAGACCAACAAGGGGTTTGACACCCCTCCACTTT. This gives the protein CASSRPTRGLTPLHF.

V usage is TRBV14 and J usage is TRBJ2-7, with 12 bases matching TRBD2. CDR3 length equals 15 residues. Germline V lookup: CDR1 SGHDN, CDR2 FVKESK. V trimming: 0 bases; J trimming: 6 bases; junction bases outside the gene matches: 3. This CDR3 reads CASSQEATSGSEQYF. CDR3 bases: TGTGCCAGCAGCCAAGAAGCGACTAGCGGGAGCGAGCAGTACTTC.

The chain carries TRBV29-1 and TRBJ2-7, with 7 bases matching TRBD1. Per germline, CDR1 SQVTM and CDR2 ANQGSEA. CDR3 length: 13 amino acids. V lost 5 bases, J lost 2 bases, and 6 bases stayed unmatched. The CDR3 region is CSVSQGDPYEQYF. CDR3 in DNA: TGCAGCGTTAGCCAGGGGGACCCCTACGAGCAGTACTTC.

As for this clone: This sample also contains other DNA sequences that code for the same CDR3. In nucleotides, the CDR3 is TGTGCCAGCAGTTACTGGGGGGGTAAAGAGACCCAGTACTTC. Protein sequence: CASSYWGGKETQYF. The V call is TRBV6-6, the J call TRBJ2-5; 7 bases align to TRBD2. Germline trimming cut 1 base from V and 3 bases from J; bases unmatched to any gene: 2. The CDR3 spans 14 residues. Per germline, CDR1 MNHNY and CDR2 SVGAGI (reference sequence).

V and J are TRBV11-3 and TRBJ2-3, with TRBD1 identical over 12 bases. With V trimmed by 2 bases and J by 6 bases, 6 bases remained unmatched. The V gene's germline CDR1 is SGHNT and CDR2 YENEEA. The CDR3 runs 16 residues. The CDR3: CASSLQGDRGLDTQYF. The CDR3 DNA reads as TGTGCCAGCAGCTTACAAGGGGACAGGGGGCTGGATACGCAGTATTTT.

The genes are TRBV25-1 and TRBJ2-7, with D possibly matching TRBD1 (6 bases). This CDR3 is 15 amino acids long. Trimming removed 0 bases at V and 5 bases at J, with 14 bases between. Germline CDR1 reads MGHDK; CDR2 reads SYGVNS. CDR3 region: CASSEYGDNSNEQYF. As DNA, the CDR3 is TGTGCCAGCAGTGAATATGGGGACAACTCGAACGAGCAGTACTTC.

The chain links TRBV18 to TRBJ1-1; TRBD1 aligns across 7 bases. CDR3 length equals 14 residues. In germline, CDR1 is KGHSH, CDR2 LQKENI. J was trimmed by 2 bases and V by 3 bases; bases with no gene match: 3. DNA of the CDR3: TGTGCCAGCTCACCGCAGGGGGTTAACACTGAAGCTTTCTTT. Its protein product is CASSPQGVNTEAFF.

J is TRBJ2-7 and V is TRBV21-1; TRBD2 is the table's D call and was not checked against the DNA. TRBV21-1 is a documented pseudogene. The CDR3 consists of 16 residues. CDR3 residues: CASSTVRDLTTYEQYF. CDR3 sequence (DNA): TGTGCCAGCAGCACGGTCCGGGACTTAACCACTTACGAGCAGTACTTC.

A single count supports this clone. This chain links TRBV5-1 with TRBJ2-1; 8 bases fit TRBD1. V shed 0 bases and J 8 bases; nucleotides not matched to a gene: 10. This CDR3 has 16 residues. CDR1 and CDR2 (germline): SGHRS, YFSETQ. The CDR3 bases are TGCGCCAGCAGCTTGGGTTTCGGGACAGGTATCGATGAGCAGTTCTTC. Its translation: CASSLGFGTGIDEQFF.